This T cell receptor beta chain stems from a study of T cell responses to AZD1222 COVID-19 vaccine. Findings and caveats of the study: Receipt of two AZD1222 doses was followed by a rise in Spike-specific TCR breadth and depth. Donors skewed white British and female; clonal diversity was possibly underestimated.

Sequencing used immunoSEQ multiplex PCR; TCRdb keeps in-frame clones, though not all of them. The sample yields 80,000 or so clones, 92% seen once. The V gene's germline CDR1 is SGHNT and CDR2 YYREEE (reference sequence). The CDR3 spans 14 residues. A remark on this clone: Its matching antigen is unknown. One end of the junction is discordant with germline, which a read error may explain.

This receptor was taken from an adult who received the AZD1222 COVID-19 vaccine. This specimen consisted of peripheral blood, obtained 28 days after the second AZD1222 dose. The chain links TRBV5-4 to TRBJ1-1; D is possibly TRBD1 (6 bases). The CDR3 here is CASSLEGGLGAAFF. The DNA for the CDR3 is TGTGCCAGTAGCTTGGAGGGGGGTTTAGGGGCAGCTTTCTTT. Drawing the rest from reference TRBV5-4 and TRBJ1-1, the complete variable domain is ETGVTQSPTHLIKTRGQQVTLRCSSQSGHNTVSWYQQALGQGPQFIFQYYREEENGRGNFPPRFSGLQFPNYSSELNVNALELDDSALYLCASSLEGGLGAAFFGQGTRLTVV.